This TCR beta chain is drawn from a study of T cells in Graves' hyperthyroidism and ophthalmopathy. The wider study: Peripheral blood samples were taken at initial diagnosis, prior to any treatment. Findings of the study overall: Before onset, ophthalmopathy was predicted by the model a median roughly 6.8 months earlier. Most expanded thyroid clonotypes above 0.001 recurred in blood. In simple terms, a model built on 13 V-J features told ophthalmopathy apart from stable hyperthyroidism.

RNA transcripts provided the source from which TCR beta CDR3 regions were amplified. The TCR CDR3 was amplified in a first-round RT-PCR using the HTBI primer set. TCRdb fed the multiplex PCR reads into MiXCR, producing one record per CDR3 protein. The data hold a few hundred thousand distinct CDR3 sequences, with roughly 14% observed a single time. The germline V gene has CDR1 PRHDT and CDR2 FYEKMQ (reference sequence). The CDR3 length is 15 residues. The V and J ends lost 8 bases and 1 base, in that order; junction bases with no gene match: 11. On this clonotype: The antigen is unknown.

The specimen sequenced was blood. V is TRBV13 and J is TRBJ2-7, with 7 bases fitting TRBD1. This receptor was taken from a woman in her twenties or thirties with Graves' ophthalmopathy. CDR3 sequence (DNA): TGTGCCAGCGGGAAGGGACAGTCGTCTTCCTACGAGCAGTACTTC. It specifies CASGKGQSSSYEQYF.